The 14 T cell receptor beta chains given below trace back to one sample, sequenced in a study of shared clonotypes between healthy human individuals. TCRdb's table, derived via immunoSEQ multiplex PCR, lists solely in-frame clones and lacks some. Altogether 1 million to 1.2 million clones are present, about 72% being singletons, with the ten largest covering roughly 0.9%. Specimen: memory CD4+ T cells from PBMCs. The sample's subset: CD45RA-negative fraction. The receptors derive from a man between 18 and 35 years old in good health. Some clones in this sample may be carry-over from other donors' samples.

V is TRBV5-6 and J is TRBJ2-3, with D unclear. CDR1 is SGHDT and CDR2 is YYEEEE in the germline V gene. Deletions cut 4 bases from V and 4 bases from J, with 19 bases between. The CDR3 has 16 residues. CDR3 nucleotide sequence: TGTGCCAGCAGCACCTTTGGGCGGAACGTCCCAGATACGCAGTATTTT. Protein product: CASSTFGRNVPDTQYF.

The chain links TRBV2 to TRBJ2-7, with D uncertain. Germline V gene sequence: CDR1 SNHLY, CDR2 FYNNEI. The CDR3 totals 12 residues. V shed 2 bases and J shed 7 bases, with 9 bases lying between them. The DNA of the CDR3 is TGTGCCAGCAGTGAACGCGGAGAGGAGCAGTACTTC. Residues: CASSERGEEQYF.

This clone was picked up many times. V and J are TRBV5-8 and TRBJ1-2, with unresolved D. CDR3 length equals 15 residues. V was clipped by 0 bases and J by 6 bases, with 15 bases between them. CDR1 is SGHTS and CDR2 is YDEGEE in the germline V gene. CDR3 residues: CASSLEPVVRNGYTF. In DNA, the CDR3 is TGTGCCAGCAGCTTGGAACCAGTAGTTCGAAATGGCTACACCTTC.

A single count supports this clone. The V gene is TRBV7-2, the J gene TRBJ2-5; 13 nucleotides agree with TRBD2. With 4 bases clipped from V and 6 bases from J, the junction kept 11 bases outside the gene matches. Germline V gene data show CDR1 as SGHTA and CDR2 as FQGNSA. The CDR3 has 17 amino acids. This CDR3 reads CASSSRGEGLAGKTQYF. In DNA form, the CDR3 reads TGTGCCAGCAGCTCCCGGGGGGAGGGACTAGCGGGAAAGACCCAGTACTTC.

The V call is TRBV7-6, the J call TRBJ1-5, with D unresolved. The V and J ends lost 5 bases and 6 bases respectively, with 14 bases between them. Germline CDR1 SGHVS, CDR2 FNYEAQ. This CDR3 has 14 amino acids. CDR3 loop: CASSAARGGQPQHF. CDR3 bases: TGTGCCAGCAGCGCGGCCCGAGGTGGTCAGCCCCAGCATTTT.

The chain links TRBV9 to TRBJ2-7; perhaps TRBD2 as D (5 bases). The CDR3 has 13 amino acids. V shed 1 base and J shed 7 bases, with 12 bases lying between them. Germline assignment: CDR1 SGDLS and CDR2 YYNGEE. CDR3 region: CASSVWSSGEQYF. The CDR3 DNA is TGTGCCAGCAGCGTATGGTCGTCGGGGGAGCAGTACTTC. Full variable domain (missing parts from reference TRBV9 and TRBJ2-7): DSGVTQTPKHLITATGQRVTLRCSPRSGDLSVYWYQQSLDQGLQFLIQYYNGEERAKGNILERFSAQQFPDLHSELNLSSLELGDSALYFCASSVWSSGEQYFGPGTRLTVT.

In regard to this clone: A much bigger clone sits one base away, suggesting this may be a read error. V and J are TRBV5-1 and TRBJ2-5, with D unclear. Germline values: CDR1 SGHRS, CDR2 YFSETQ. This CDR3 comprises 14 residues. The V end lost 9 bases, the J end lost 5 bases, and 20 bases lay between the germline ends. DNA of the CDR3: TGCGCCAACAGTCGGGCTCCACCTATTGAGACCCAGTACTTC. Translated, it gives CANSRAPPIETQYF.

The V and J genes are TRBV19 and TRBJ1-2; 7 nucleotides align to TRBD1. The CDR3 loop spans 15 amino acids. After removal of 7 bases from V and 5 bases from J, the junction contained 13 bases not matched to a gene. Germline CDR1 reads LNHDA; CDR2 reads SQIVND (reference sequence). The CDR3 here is CASTSRQGGVYGYTF. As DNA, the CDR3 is TGTGCCAGTACCTCGAGACAGGGTGGGGTGTATGGCTACACCTTC.

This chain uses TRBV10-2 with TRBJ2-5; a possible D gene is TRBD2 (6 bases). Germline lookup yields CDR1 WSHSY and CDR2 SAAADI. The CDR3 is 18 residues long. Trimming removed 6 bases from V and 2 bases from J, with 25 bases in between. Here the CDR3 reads CASRAHRVGTLSQETQYF. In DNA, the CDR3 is TGCGCCAGCAGGGCTCATCGCGTCGGGACTCTATCACAAGAGACCCAGTACTTC.

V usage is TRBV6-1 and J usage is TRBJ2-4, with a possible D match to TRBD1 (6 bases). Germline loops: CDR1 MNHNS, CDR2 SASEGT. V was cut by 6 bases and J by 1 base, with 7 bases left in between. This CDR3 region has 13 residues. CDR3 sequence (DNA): TGTGCCAGCAGAGGACAGGCCAAAAACATTCAGTACTTC. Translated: CASRGQAKNIQYF.

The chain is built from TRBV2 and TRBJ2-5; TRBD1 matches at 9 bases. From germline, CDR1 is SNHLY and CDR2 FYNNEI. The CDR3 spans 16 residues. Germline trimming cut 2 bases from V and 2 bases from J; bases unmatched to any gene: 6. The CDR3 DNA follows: TGTGCCAGCAGTGAAACAGGGGGCGCTTCGCAAGAGACCCAGTACTTC. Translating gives CASSETGGASQETQYF.

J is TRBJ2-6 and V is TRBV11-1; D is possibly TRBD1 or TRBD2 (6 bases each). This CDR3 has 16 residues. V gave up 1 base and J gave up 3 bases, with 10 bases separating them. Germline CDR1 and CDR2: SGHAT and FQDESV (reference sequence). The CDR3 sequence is CASSLEGGLGANVLTF. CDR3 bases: TGTGCCAGCAGCTTAGAAGGGGGGCTTGGGGCCAACGTCCTGACTTTC.

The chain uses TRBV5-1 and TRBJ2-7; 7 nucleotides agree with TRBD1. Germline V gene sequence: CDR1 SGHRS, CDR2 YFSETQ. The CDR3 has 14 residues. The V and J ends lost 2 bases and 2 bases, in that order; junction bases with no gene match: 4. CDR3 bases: TGCGCCAGCAGCTTACAGGGGAACGCCTACGAGCAGTACTTC. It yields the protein CASSLQGNAYEQYF.

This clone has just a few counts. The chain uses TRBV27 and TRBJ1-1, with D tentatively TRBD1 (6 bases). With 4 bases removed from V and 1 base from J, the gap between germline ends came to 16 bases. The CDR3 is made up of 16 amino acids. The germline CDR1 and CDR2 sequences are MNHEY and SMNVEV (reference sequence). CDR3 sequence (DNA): TGTGCCAGCAGTTCGGTAACAGGGACCCGGAACACTGAAGCTTTCTTT. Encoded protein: CASSSVTGTRNTEAFF.